This T cell receptor beta chain was recorded in a study of blood T cell repertoires in COVID-19. As for the study in general: Collection of acute and convalescent COVID-19 samples took place in the United States, Italy and Spain. T cells, B-cell-depleted T cells, or PBMCs provided the cDNA or gDNA that served as material.

As handled by the study authors: Counts of nucleated cells, estimated from reference gene primer amplification, were obtained. Sequencing was performed with immunoSEQ multiplex PCR; in TCRdb, only in-frame clones are kept and a portion is missing. V and J calls and clone size are those listed in that table; D and trimming were worked out from the DNA. The sample consists of fewer than 250,000 clones, roughly four fifths of them appearing once. The CDR3 has 15 amino acids. The V and J ends lost 2 bases and 1 base respectively, with 11 bases between them. The germline V gene has CDR1 SGHTA and CDR2 FQGNSA.

The TCR sequence derives from a woman in her 70s with acute or convalescent COVID-19. What was sequenced was peripheral blood. The V and J genes are TRBV7-2 and TRBJ1-2; no definite D call. The CDR3 sequence is CASSLSGSVNYGYTF. As DNA, the CDR3 is TGTGCCAGCAGCTTAAGCGGCTCGGTTAACTATGGCTACACCTTC.